A single sample is the source of the 3 T cell receptor beta chains below, sequenced in a study of response to subunit inactivated influenza vaccine. TCRdb re-called the RT-PCR reads through MiXCR, storing one row per CDR3 protein. The data show 500,000 to 750,000 distinct CDR3 sequences, about 14% seen once. Source: PBMCs from blood, taken 11 to 12 days after vaccination. The receptors were gathered from a man between 45 and 60 years old who received an inactivated influenza vaccine.

In its sample, this clonotype was seen many times. This chain joins TRBV12-3 or TRBV12-4 and TRBJ2-7; no firm D call. CDR3 size: 14 residues. Trimming left V 5 bases short and J 6 bases short, with 17 bases between. DNA for the CDR3: TGTGCCAGCAGTATTATCAGGAACCCCCTCGAGCAGTACTTC. Translation gives CASSIIRNPLEQYF.

The chain employs TRBV5-1 and TRBJ2-4, with a weak D call TRBD1 (6 bases). V was pared by 3 bases and J by 13 bases, with 11 bases between. The CDR3 covers 11 residues. Germline assignment: CDR1 SGHRS and CDR2 YFSETQ. CDR3 in amino acids: CASSSDSRQYF. The CDR3 DNA reads as TGCGCCAGCAGCTCGGACAGCCGGCAGTACTTC. Using reference TRBV5-1 and TRBJ2-4 for the parts outside the CDR3, the full variable domain is KAGVTQTPRYLIKTRGQQVTLSCSPISGHRSVSWYQQTPGQGLQFLFEYFSETQRNKGNFPGRFSGRQFSNSRSEMNVSTLELGDSALYLCASSSDSRQYFGAGTRLSVL.

This clonotype was observed many times. V gene TRBV27 combines with J gene TRBJ2-7, with 9 bases aligning to TRBD1. The V and J ends lost 4 bases and 2 bases, in that order; junction bases with no gene match: 3. This CDR3 spans 14 amino acids. Per germline, CDR1 MNHEY and CDR2 SMNVEV (reference sequence). The CDR3 bases are TGTGCCAGCAGTTATCGACAGGGGGCCTACGAGCAGTACTTC. Translation gives CASSYRQGAYEQYF.